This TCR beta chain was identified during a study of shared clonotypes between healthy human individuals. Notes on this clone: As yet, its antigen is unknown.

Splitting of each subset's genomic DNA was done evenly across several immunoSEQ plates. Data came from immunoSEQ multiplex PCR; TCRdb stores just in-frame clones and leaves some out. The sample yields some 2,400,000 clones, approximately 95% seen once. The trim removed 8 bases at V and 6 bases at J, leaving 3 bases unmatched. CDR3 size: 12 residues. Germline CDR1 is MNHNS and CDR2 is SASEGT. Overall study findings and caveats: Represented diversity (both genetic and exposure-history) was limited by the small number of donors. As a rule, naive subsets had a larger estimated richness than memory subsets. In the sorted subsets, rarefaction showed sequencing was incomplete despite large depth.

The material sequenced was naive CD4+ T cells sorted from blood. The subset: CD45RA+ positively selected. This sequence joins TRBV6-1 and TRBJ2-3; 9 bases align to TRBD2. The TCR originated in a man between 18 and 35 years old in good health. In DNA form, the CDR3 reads TGTGCCAGCGCCGGACTAGCGGATACGCAGTATTTT. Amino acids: CASAGLADTQYF.